The source of this TCR beta chain is a study of T cells after yellow fever vaccination. In TCRdb, the 5' RACE reads were re-called with MiXCR into one record per CDR3 protein. The sample lists about 350,000 distinct CDR3 sequences; less than 9.5% were seen once. This clonotype has just a few counts. This CDR3 spans 16 amino acids. The ends were cut back, 0 bases at V and 0 bases at J, with 11 bases in the middle. CDR1 is MGHRA, CDR2 YSYEKL, per germline. This receptor was identified in a man in his late teens or twenties who received the YFV17D yellow fever vaccine. The starting material was PBMCs, obtained approximately 40 days after the first yellow fever vaccination. The chain recombines TRBV4-1 with TRBJ1-1; D is unclear. CDR3 sequence reads: CASSQDWAAMNTEAFF. The DNA for the CDR3 is TGCGCCAGCAGCCAAGATTGGGCAGCCATGAACACTGAAGCTTTCTTT.